One and the same sample provided the 13 T cell receptor beta chains below, sequenced in a study of blood T cell repertoires in COVID-19 (dated by TCRdb to between 2020 and 2021). The library was generated by the immunoSEQ multiplex PCR assay. TCRdb obtained this table from immuneACCESS and retained in-frame rearrangements with V and J assigned. These tables miss some clones; where compared with another copy, unresolved V genes account for less than half of the shortfall, and the remainder is unexplained. The sample data list around 300,000 clones, and roughly 88% of these were observed just once. Clones ranked in the top ten supply 1.5% to 2% of the sample. The source material was peripheral blood. These receptors were collected from a woman aged 25 to 39 with COVID-19, enrolled during active disease.

The chain has TRBV19 and TRBJ1-6, with 9 bases aligning to TRBD1. From germline, CDR1 is LNHDA and CDR2 SQIVND (reference sequence). The length of the CDR3 is 14 residues. V shed 6 bases and J 8 bases; nucleotides not matched to a gene: 5. The CDR3 sequence is CASSATGGYSPLHF. In nucleotides, the CDR3 is TGTGCCAGTAGCGCCACAGGGGGCTATTCACCCCTCCACTTT.

For the CDR3, the DNA is TGCGCCAGCAGCTTGAGGGGCGCCCACACTGAAGCTTTCTTT. Translating gives CASSLRGAHTEAFF. The V call is TRBV5-1, the J call TRBJ1-1; perhaps TRBD1 as D (5 bases). Germline CDR1 and CDR2: SGHRS and YFSETQ. The CDR3 is made up of 14 amino acids. The V and J ends lost 1 base and 3 bases respectively, with 10 bases between them.

CDR3 region: CASSFLLTESSGNTIYF. The CDR3 region has the DNA TGTGCCAGCAGCTTCTTGCTCACGGAGAGCTCTGGAAACACCATATATTTT. V and J are TRBV7-9 and TRBJ1-3; no clear D gene. This CDR3 is 17 amino acids long. Trimming left V 3 bases short and J 0 bases short, with 15 bases between. The V gene's germline CDR1 is SEHNR and CDR2 FQNEAQ (reference sequence).

This clone was seen a few times. This chain joins TRBV4-1 and TRBJ2-3; 8 bases align to TRBD2. The CDR3 has 16 residues. From germline, CDR1 is MGHRA and CDR2 YSYEKL. The junction had 8 bases not matched to a gene; V was cut back by 0 bases and J by 6 bases. The CDR3 loop is CASSQERGALSDTQYF. CDR3 sequence (DNA): TGCGCCAGCAGCCAAGAGCGGGGGGCCCTCTCGGATACGCAGTATTTT.

With regard to this clone: The junction differs from germline at one of its ends, possibly a read error. The CDR3 nucleotides are TGTGCCGGCAGCCCCGGGAGGGAGAACACTGAAGCTTTCTTT. Its translation: CAGSPGRENTEAFF. The rearrangement links TRBV7-9 to TRBJ1-1; no clear D gene. Germline V gene sequence: CDR1 SEHNR, CDR2 FQNEAQ (reference sequence). The CDR3 is made up of 14 amino acids.

The chain joins TRBV5-5 to TRBJ2-3; tentatively, D is TRBD1 (6 bases). Trimming cost V 3 bases and J 3 bases, with 14 bases left between them. The CDR3 is 15 amino acids. Germline V gene lookup returns CDR1 SGHKS and CDR2 YYEKEE (reference sequence). This CDR3 reads CASSSWGRRTDTQYF. CDR3 nucleotides: TGTGCCAGCAGCTCCTGGGGGCGCAGAACAGATACGCAGTATTTT.

The genes are TRBV7-8 and TRBJ2-7, with TRBD1 identical over 8 bases. The trim removed 5 bases at V and 2 bases at J, leaving 8 bases unmatched. The CDR3 extends over 15 amino acids. Germline lookup yields CDR1 SGHVS and CDR2 FQNEAQ. The CDR3 sequence is CASSPWTGTPYEQYF. DNA of the CDR3: TGTGCCAGCAGCCCTTGGACAGGGACCCCCTACGAGCAGTACTTC.

This clone was found a few times. The chain combines TRBV3-1 (or the pseudogene TRBV3-2) with TRBJ2-5; 10 nucleotides agree with TRBD1. Germline trimming cut 3 bases from V and 0 bases from J; bases unmatched to any gene: 4. CDR1 and CDR2 (germline): LGHDT, YNNKEL (reference sequence). CDR3 size: 16 residues. CDR3 bases: TGTGCCAGCAGCCACTCGGACAGGGGGAACCAAGAGACCCAGTACTTC. It translates to CASSHSDRGNQETQYF.

This rearrangement joins TRBV7-9 to TRBJ1-1, with D possibly matching TRBD1 (5 bases). V was shortened by 5 bases and J by 11 bases, with 15 bases between the two germline ends. CDR1 is SEHNR and CDR2 is FQNEAQ in the germline V gene (reference sequence). The CDR3 contains 12 residues. The DNA of the CDR3 is TGTGCCAGCAGCCCTCAAGGGACTCGGGCTTTCTTT. This translates into CASSPQGTRAFF.

The chain has TRBV6-5 and TRBJ2-3, with 7 positions matching TRBD1. The CDR3 covers 13 residues. CDR1 and CDR2 from the germline V gene are MNHEY and SVGAGI. The V gene end was trimmed by 6 bases and the J gene end by 5 bases; junction bases not matched to a gene: 5. As DNA, the CDR3 is TGTGCCAGCAGGTTGACAGGGCAAGATACGCAGTATTTT. This gives the protein CASRLTGQDTQYF.

The V gene is TRBV9, the J gene TRBJ2-2, with a weak D call TRBD1 (6 bases). CDR1 is SGDLS and CDR2 is YYNGEE in the germline V gene. V shed 6 bases and J shed 1 base, with 25 bases lying between them. This CDR3 region has 19 residues. The CDR3 sequence: CASTPNRGRGRGNTGELFF. CDR3 coding DNA: TGTGCCAGCACACCCAACCGGGGCAGGGGAAGAGGGAACACCGGGGAGCTGTTTTTT. Full variable domain (missing parts from reference TRBV9 and TRBJ2-2): DSGVTQTPKHLITATGQRVTLRCSPRSGDLSVYWYQQSLDQGLQFLIQYYNGEERAKGNILERFSAQQFPDLHSELNLSSLELGDSALYFCASTPNRGRGRGNTGELFFGEGSRLTVL.

The chain employs TRBV5-1 and TRBJ2-7, with 7 bases fitting TRBD1. Unmatched junction bases numbered 10, after V lost 4 bases and J lost 6 bases. Germline V gives CDR1 SGHRS, CDR2 YFSETQ. The CDR3 sequence is 14 residues long. The CDR3 sequence is CASSKTGQAGEQYV. The CDR3 nucleotides are TGCGCCAGCAGCAAGACAGGACAGGCGGGCGAGCAGTACGTC.

The chain recombines TRBV28 with TRBJ1-2; D gene ambiguous. Germline CDR1 MDHEN, CDR2 SYDVKM. V lost 5 bases and J 8 bases, leaving 15 bases between the germline ends. The CDR3 consists of 13 residues. The CDR3, as DNA: TGTGCCAGCAGTCCTCTGACGTTCGGGGGCTACACCTTC. As protein: CASSPLTFGGYTF.